What follows is one T cell receptor (beta chain) and its context. What it recognizes is unknown. V lost 6 bases, J lost 1 base, and 15 bases lay in between. CDR3 length: 15 residues. CDR1 MNHEY and CDR2 SMNVEV come from the germline V gene (reference sequence). The entry originates in a study of T cell responses to AZD1222 COVID-19 vaccine. Study results and limitations: Only a handful of AZD1222 recipients, several in all, had baseline seropositivity. Increases in Spike-specific TCR breadth and depth were seen after two AZD1222 doses.

Some clones are missing from TCRdb's copy, which holds only in-frame ones; the method was immunoSEQ multiplex PCR. There are 90,000 to 150,000 clones in the sample; roughly nine tenths occur only once, and approximately 5.9% lies in the top ten. V gene TRBV27 combines with J gene TRBJ1-1, with a possible D match to TRBD1 (6 bases). The sequencing here drew on peripheral blood, taken on day 0 of AZD1222 vaccination. This clonotype was obtained from an adult in good health. The CDR3, as DNA: TGTGCCAGCAGCTCCCCCAGGGGTGGGAACACTGAAGCTTTCTTT. Amino acid sequence: CASSSPRGGNTEAFF.